Presented here are 20 T cell receptor beta chains from one specimen sequenced in a study of blood T cell repertoires in COVID-19. Using immunoSEQ multiplex PCR, the repertoire was profiled, and TCRdb retains in-frame clones only, with some absent. The repertoire has 300,000 to 400,000 clones, 85% of them found once; the top ten carry about 1.9%. The source material was PBMCs or T cells enriched from blood (not recorded which). These receptors all come from a woman in her thirties who had been exposed to COVID-19.

This rearrangement joins TRBV24-1 to TRBJ2-5, with 7 nucleotides matching TRBD2. CDR1 and CDR2 (germline): KGHDR, SFDVKD. With V trimmed by 0 bases and J by 5 bases, 11 bases remained unmatched. The CDR3 spans 17 residues. The CDR3 DNA reads as TGTGCCACCAGTGATTTGTCGCTCGGCAGGGAGGGCGAGACCCAGTACTTC. It is translated as CATSDLSLGREGETQYF.

This chain links TRBV10-3 with TRBJ2-2, with D possibly matching TRBD2 (6 bases). The CDR3 totals 14 residues. The V gene lost 7 bases and the J gene lost 6 bases, with 15 bases spanning the gap. The germline CDR1 and CDR2 sequences are ENHRY and SYGVKD. CDR3 sequence: CAIKQAGNSGELFF. The CDR3 DNA reads TGTGCCATCAAGCAAGCGGGTAACTCCGGGGAGCTGTTTTTT.

The chain carries TRBV6-5 and TRBJ1-2, with TRBD1 as a possible D gene (5 bases). V shed 6 bases and J shed 1 base, with 12 bases lying between them. Looked up from germline, CDR1 is MNHEY and CDR2 is SVGAGI. The CDR3 contains 14 residues. CDR3 loop: CASRRNQGNYGYTF. The CDR3 coding sequence is TGTGCCAGCAGGCGAAATCAGGGTAACTATGGCTACACCTTC.

This clone was observed a handful of times. Within the sample, other DNA sequences also encode this same CDR3. The rearrangement uses TRBV28 and TRBJ1-1, with D hard to call. This CDR3 comprises 13 residues. V was shortened by 2 bases and J by 2 bases, with 6 bases between the two germline ends. Germline assignment: CDR1 MDHEN and CDR2 SYDVKM. The CDR3 DNA reads as TGTGCCAGCAGTTTAGGGCAAAACACTGAAGCTTTCTTT. Its protein is CASSLGQNTEAFF.

The V gene is TRBV14, the J gene TRBJ1-2; 8 bases fit TRBD1. CDR3 length: 15 residues. The J segment lost 3 bases and the V segment lost 1 base, leaving 4 bases of the junction unmatched. CDR1 is SGHDN, CDR2 FVKESK, per germline. CDR3 protein: CASSQADRVYYGYTF. The CDR3 DNA is TGTGCCAGCAGCCAAGCGGACAGGGTTTACTATGGCTACACCTTC.

Remarks on this clone: Germline and junction disagree at one end, which may indicate a read error. The chain is built from TRBV7-2 and TRBJ2-5, with TRBD2 matching over 7 bases. The CDR3 consists of 15 residues. The germline V gene has CDR1 SGHTA and CDR2 FQGNSA. The DNA for the CDR3 is TGTGCCAGCAGCGTAGCAAGCGGGAACCAAGAGACCCAGTACTTC. It yields the protein CASSVASGNQETQYF.

In its sample, this clone was seen once. This chain connects TRBV6-1 to TRBJ1-3; 10 bases are shared with TRBD1. The CDR3 is 16 amino acids. Per germline, CDR1 MNHNS and CDR2 SASEGT. J lost 4 bases, V lost 2 bases, and 5 bases had no gene match. The CDR3 bases are TGTGCCAGCAGTGAATATGGACAGGGGGGAGGAAACACCATATATTTT. It yields the protein CASSEYGQGGGNTIYF.

The rearrangement joins TRBV6-1 to TRBJ2-3, with a possible D match to TRBD2 (6 bases). The CDR3 has 16 amino acids. The germline V and J ends were trimmed by 4 bases and 3 bases, with 17 bases remaining between them. Per the germline V gene, CDR1 is MNHNS and CDR2 is SASEGT. The CDR3 reads CASSAPRGRGTDTQYF. Written as DNA, the CDR3 is TGTGCCAGCAGTGCCCCTCGGGGGAGAGGGACAGATACGCAGTATTTT.

This rearrangement joins TRBV4-1 to TRBJ1-4; TRBD1 matches 7 bases. This CDR3 is built from 16 residues. The V gene's germline CDR1 is MGHRA and CDR2 YSYEKL. The V gene end was trimmed by 4 bases and the J gene end by 0 bases; junction bases not matched to a gene: 5. For the CDR3, the DNA is TGCGCCAGCAGCCGGCAGGGGGTGACAACTAATGAAAAACTGTTTTTT. Its translation is CASSRQGVTTNEKLFF.

V usage is TRBV7-2 and J usage is TRBJ1-6; D is perhaps TRBD1 (6 bases). Trimming removed 8 bases at V and 0 bases at J, with 11 bases between. CDR1 SGHTA and CDR2 FQGNSA come from the germline V gene. This CDR3 comprises 15 residues. This CDR3 reads CASAGASSYNSPLHF. CDR3 nucleotides: TGTGCCAGCGCAGGGGCGAGCTCCTATAATTCACCCCTCCACTTT.

The J gene is TRBJ2-3, the V gene TRBV10-3; D might be TRBD1 (6 bases). The CDR3 is made up of 13 amino acids. Trimming left V 7 bases short and J 4 bases short, with 12 bases between. CDR1 and CDR2 from the germline V gene are ENHRY and SYGVKD. CDR3 sequence reads: CAINPGTPDTQYF. The CDR3 nucleotides read TGTGCCATCAACCCCGGGACACCAGATACGCAGTATTTT.

The chain joins TRBV11-2 to TRBJ2-7, with 7 nucleotides matching TRBD1. The V and J ends lost 2 bases and 0 bases, in that order; junction bases with no gene match: 7. Germline V lookup: CDR1 SGHAT, CDR2 FQNNGV. The CDR3 sequence is 16 residues long. The CDR3 sequence is CASSLLYRGSSYEQYF. As DNA, the CDR3 is TGTGCCAGCAGCTTATTGTACAGGGGTAGCTCCTACGAGCAGTACTTC.

The CDR3 coding sequence is TGTGCCAGCAGCCAAGATATGGGACAGGTTAGCAATCAGCCCCAGCATTTT. Protein sequence: CASSQDMGQVSNQPQHF. The chain carries TRBV4-2 and TRBJ1-5; TRBD1 agrees at 8 bases. V dropped 0 bases and J dropped 0; count of bases not matched to a gene: 4. From germline, CDR1 is LGHNA and CDR2 YNFKEQ. The CDR3 extends over 17 amino acids.

This clone was observed once. The chain uses TRBV2 and TRBJ1-2; TRBD1 might be the D (6 bases). Germline V CDR1 and CDR2: SNHLY, FYNNEI. The length of the CDR3 is 15 residues. With 6 bases removed from V and 2 bases from J, the gap between germline ends came to 16 bases. The CDR3 region is CASRFGQFDNYGYTF. In DNA, the CDR3 is TGTGCCAGCAGGTTCGGACAGTTTGACAACTATGGCTACACCTTC.

The chain recombines TRBV7-9 with TRBJ1-4; 9 nucleotides agree with TRBD1. This CDR3 spans 14 amino acids. CDR1 SEHNR and CDR2 FQNEAQ come from the germline V gene (reference sequence). V lost 4 bases and J lost 8; bases outside the gene matches: 5. CDR3 sequence: CASSSGQGDEKLFF. Here the CDR3 DNA reads TGTGCCAGCAGCTCGGGACAGGGAGACGAAAAACTGTTTTTT.

The V and J genes are TRBV6-5 and TRBJ2-7; maybe TRBD2 (5 bases). Trimming shortened V by 10 bases and J by 4 bases, and 23 bases separated the two germline ends. In germline, CDR1 is MNHEY, CDR2 SVGAGI. The CDR3 sequence is 15 residues long. The CDR3 region is CATKPDFFTLYEQYF. For the CDR3, the DNA is TGTGCCACCAAACCGGACTTCTTTACCCTTTACGAGCAGTACTTC.

The chain carries TRBV19 and TRBJ2-2, with 7 bases identical to TRBD2. The length of the CDR3 is 15 residues. J was trimmed by 4 bases and V by 10 bases; bases with no gene match: 12. CDR1 and CDR2 from the germline V gene are LNHDA and SQIVND (reference sequence). The CDR3 region is CATFYGGSGTGELFF. CDR3 DNA sequence: TGTGCCACCTTTTACGGGGGGTCGGGCACCGGGGAGCTGTTTTTT.

The CDR3 here is CASSLNGGGPKDTQYF. The CDR3 DNA sequence: TGTGCCAGCAGCTTGAATGGGGGCGGCCCCAAAGATACGCAGTATTTT. The chain links TRBV5-6 to TRBJ2-3; the D gene is possibly TRBD1 (6 bases). Germline V gene lookup returns CDR1 SGHDT and CDR2 YYEEEE. CDR3 length: 16 residues. Trimming removed 1 base at V and 5 bases at J, with 17 bases between.

A single count supports this clone. J is TRBJ2-1 and V is TRBV24-1, with D possibly TRBD2 on 5 matching bases. The CDR3 contains 11 residues. The ends were cut back, 6 bases at V and 13 bases at J, with 12 bases in the middle. Per the germline V gene, CDR1 is KGHDR and CDR2 is SFDVKD. The CDR3 DNA reads as TGTGCCACCAGTATGGAGGATAGACAGTTCTTC. As protein: CATSMEDRQFF.

This chain joins TRBV28 and TRBJ2-5; perhaps TRBD1 as D (5 bases). CDR1 and CDR2 (germline): MDHEN, SYDVKM. Trimming took 2 bases from V and 5 from J, leaving 15 bases between them. CDR3 length equals 15 residues. The CDR3 sequence is CASSLLGVVGETQYF. The CDR3 DNA reads TGTGCCAGCAGTTTACTAGGGGTCGTGGGGGAGACCCAGTACTTC.